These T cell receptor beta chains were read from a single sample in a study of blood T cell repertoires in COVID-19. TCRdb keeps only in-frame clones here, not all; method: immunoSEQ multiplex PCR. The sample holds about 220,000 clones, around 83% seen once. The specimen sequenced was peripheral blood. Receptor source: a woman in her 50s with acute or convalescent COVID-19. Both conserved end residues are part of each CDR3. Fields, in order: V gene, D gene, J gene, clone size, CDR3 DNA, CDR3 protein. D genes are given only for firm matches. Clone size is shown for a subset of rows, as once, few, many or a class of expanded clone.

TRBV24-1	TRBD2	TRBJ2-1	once	TGTGCCACCAGTGATCGACTAGCGGGAAGGAATGAGCAGTTCTTC	CATSDRLAGRNEQFF
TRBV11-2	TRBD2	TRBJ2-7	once	TGTGCCAGCAGCTCGGTGACTAGCTGGGCTAGCTCCTACGAGCAGTACTTC	CASSSVTSWASSYEQYF
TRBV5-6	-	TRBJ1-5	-	TGTGCCAGCAGCTTGGGACTATCGGGGCCCCAGCATTTT	CASSLGLSGPQHF
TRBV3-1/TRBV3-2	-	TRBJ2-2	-	TGTGCCAGCAGCCAAGGCAGCGCGGCGAACACCGGGGAGCTGTTTTTT	CASSQGSAANTGELFF
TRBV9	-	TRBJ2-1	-	TGTGCCAGCAGCGCCCCGCCACCGGGACACGAGCAGTTCTTC	CASSAPPPGHEQFF
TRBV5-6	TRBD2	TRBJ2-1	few	TGTGCCAGCAGCTACCCTAGCGGGAGGAACGGGAATGAGCAGTTCTTC	CASSYPSGRNGNEQFF
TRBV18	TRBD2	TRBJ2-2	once	TGTGCCAGCTCACCACCTCGTGGGAGGGATAACACCGGGGAGCTGTTTTTT	CASSPPRGRDNTGELFF
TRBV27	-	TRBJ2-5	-	TGTGCCAGCAGTTTTGGCGGGACAGAGACCCAGTACTTC	CASSFGGTETQYF
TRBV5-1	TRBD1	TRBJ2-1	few	TGCGCCAGCAGCTTCTTAGGACAGGGGGTTGTGAATGAGCAGTTCTTC	CASSFLGQGVVNEQFF
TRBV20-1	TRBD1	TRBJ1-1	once	TGCAGTGCTAGTTCAGGGGGCTCTGAAGCTTTCTTT	CSASSGGSEAFF
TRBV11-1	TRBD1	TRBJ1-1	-	TGTGCCAGCAGCTCAGCTCAGGGGGCCACTGAAGCTTTCTTT	CASSSAQGATEAFF
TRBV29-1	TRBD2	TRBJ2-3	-	TGCAGTAGCGGGTCGGATACGCAGTATTTT	CSSGSDTQYF
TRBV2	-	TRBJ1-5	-	TGTGCCAGCAGGGTAGAATGGCCCCAGCATTTT	CASRVEWPQHF
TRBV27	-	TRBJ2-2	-	TGTGCCAGCTCCTCCCTGCGACAGAACACCGGGGAGCTGTTTTTT	CASSSLRQNTGELFF
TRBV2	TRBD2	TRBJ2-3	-	TGTGCCAGCAGGCCTACCCTAGCGGCAGATACGCAGTATTTT	CASRPTLAADTQYF
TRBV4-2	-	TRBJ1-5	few	TGTGCCAGCAGCCAAGATTGGAGAGGCAATCAGCCCCAGCATTTT	CASSQDWRGNQPQHF
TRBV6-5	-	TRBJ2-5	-	TGTGCCAGCAGTTACGACAGGCTTGAGACCCAGTACTTC	CASSYDRLETQYF
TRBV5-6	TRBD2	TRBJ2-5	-	TGTGCCAGCAGCTTCGGGCCACTAGCGGGACTGGAGACCCAGTACTTC	CASSFGPLAGLETQYF
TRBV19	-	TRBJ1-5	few	TGTGCCAGTACGGCAGGGAATAATCAGCCCCAGCATTTT	CASTAGNNQPQHF
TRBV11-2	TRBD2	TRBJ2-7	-	TGTGCCAGCAGCCTCCGGACTAGCGGTCGCTCCTACGAGCAGTACTTC	CASSLRTSGRSYEQYF
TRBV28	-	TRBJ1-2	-	TGTGCCAGCGGGTTTGGGGCGCTGATCTATGGCTACACCTTC	CASGFGALIYGYTF
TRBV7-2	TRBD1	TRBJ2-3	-	TGTGCCAGCAGCTTAGGGACAGGTCGGGGCACAGATACGCAGTATTTT	CASSLGTGRGTDTQYF